This record covers a single TCR beta chain. What it binds is unknown. This CDR3 region has 13 residues. Unmatched junction bases numbered 7, after V lost 4 bases and J lost 10 bases. CDR1 and CDR2 (germline): SGHRS, YFSETQ. Time point here: cycle 4 day 1 (C4D1), after 6 weeks of nivolumab. Exposure to brentuximab vedotin varied, and each patient had relapsed following autologous stem cell transplantation. The source of the sample is a study of PD-1 blockade in classical Hodgkin lymphoma. Study information: The patients were dosed with nivolumab 3 mg/kg, infused intravenously every 2 weeks. Regarding the study as a whole: Patients who responded completely had about the same baseline diversity as newly diagnosed patients. The drivers behind the repertoire differences, possibly disease activity or prior therapy, remain undefined. At baseline, newly diagnosed patients reportedly showed less TCR diversity than healthy donors.

Method: immunoSEQ multiplex PCR; TCRdb's copy keeps in-frame clones and lacks some. The data hold more than 85,000 clones, with more than 70% observed a single time. The starting material was peripheral blood mononuclear cells (PBMCs), obtained before the fourth cycle of nivolumab. V gene TRBV5-1 combines with J gene TRBJ2-1; TRBD2 agrees at 8 bases. This TCR was recovered from a human donor with classical Hodgkin lymphoma. The CDR3 is CASSPGTGGEQFF. The CDR3, as DNA: TGCGCCAGCAGCCCCGGGACGGGAGGGGAGCAGTTCTTC.